The 5 T cell receptor beta chains below come from one sample, sequenced in a study of tumor-infiltrating lymphocytes in oesophageal squamous cell carcinoma. TCRdb reprocessed the PCR reads via MiXCR and lists one record per CDR3 protein. The data show over 15,000 distinct CDR3 sequences, approximately 46% seen once. The specimen sequenced was esophageal tumor tissue. These receptors all stem from a male donor with esophageal squamous cell carcinoma.

This clonotype was seen repeatedly, ten times or more. This chain uses TRBV9 with TRBJ2-7; 8 nucleotides align to TRBD1. Trimming at V came to 3 bases and at J to 3 bases, leaving 8 bases not matched to a gene. The CDR3 runs 15 residues. The germline CDR1 and CDR2 sequences are SGDLS and YYNGEE. The CDR3 bases are TGTGCCAGCAGCGAAAAGGACAGGGAGGACTACGAGCAGTACTTC. As protein: CASSEKDREDYEQYF. Variable domain in full (rest from reference TRBV9 and TRBJ2-7): DSGVTQTPKHLITATGQRVTLRCSPRSGDLSVYWYQQSLDQGLQFLIQYYNGEERAKGNILERFSAQQFPDLHSELNLSSLELGDSALYFCASSEKDREDYEQYFGPGTRLTVT.

The J gene is TRBJ2-2, the V gene TRBV12-3 or TRBV12-4; D is undetermined. The CDR3 runs to 15 residues. Trimming pared 5 bases from V and 4 bases from J, leaving 14 bases between. CDR3 nucleotide sequence: TGTGCCAGCAGTAACGTCGACGGACCCACCGGGGAGCTGTTTTTT. Its translation: CASSNVDGPTGELFF.

The chain combines TRBV6-2 or TRBV6-3 with TRBJ2-1, with D possibly matching TRBD1 (5 bases). Near its end, the DNA agrees better with TRBJ1-2, so the J call may be wrong. Germline V CDR1 and CDR2: MNHEY, SVGEGT. This CDR3 has 14 residues. CDR3 bases: TGTGCCAGCAGTGAAGAGGGACGGCGCTTTGGCTACACCTTC. Encoded protein: CASSEEGRRFGYTF.

This clonotype showed up just once. One junction end does not reproduce the germline sequence, and a read error may be involved. V is TRBV6-5 and J is TRBJ1-6; D is unclear. The CDR3 is 17 residues long. Germline V gene sequence: CDR1 MNHEY, CDR2 SVGAGI. The CDR3 spells CASSYSGVDSYNSPLYF. CDR3 in DNA: TGTGCCAGCAGTTACTCAGGCGTGGACTCCTATAATTCACCCCTCTACTTT.

This clonotype occurred many times. V is TRBV6-1 and J is TRBJ2-2, with 10 positions matching TRBD2. This CDR3 is built from 16 residues. The junction had 5 bases not matched to a gene; V was cut back by 6 bases and J by 1 base. The germline CDR1 and CDR2 sequences are MNHNS and SASEGT. CDR3 protein: CASSYGLAVNTGELFF. The CDR3 nucleotides read TGTGCCAGCAGCTACGGACTAGCGGTGAACACCGGGGAGCTGTTTTTT.